This TCR beta chain was sequenced in a study of blood T cell repertoires in COVID-19. Study-wide context: Samples taken during acute and convalescent COVID-19 were collected in the United States, Italy and Spain. The analysed material was cDNA or gDNA that came from T cells, B-cell-depleted T cells, or PBMCs.

Trimming took off 1 base at V and 4 bases at J, with 11 bases between the two ends. CDR3 length: 15 amino acids. In germline, CDR1 is MGHRA, CDR2 YSYEKL. Original handling: Reference gene primers were amplified, and this amplification served to estimate nucleated cell counts. Profiled with immunoSEQ multiplex PCR; TCRdb holds only in-frame clones, not every one. V and J calls plus clone size are reproduced from that table; the DNA served to infer D and trimming. The table has about 280,000 clones, less than 90% seen once. The sequenced material came from peripheral blood. This TCR was recovered from a human donor in a cohort sampled during active COVID-19. The J gene is TRBJ2-1, the V gene TRBV4-1; a possible D gene is TRBD1 (6 bases). In nucleotides, the CDR3 is TGCGCCAGCAGCCAAGTGGGGGCCTCATACAATGAGCAGTTCTTC. Its protein product is CASSQVGASYNEQFF.